Listed below are T cell receptor beta chains from one sample, sequenced in a study of T cell repertoires in cytomegalovirus infection. Via MiXCR, TCRdb re-called the reads, giving one row per CDR3 protein. The table lists about 180,000 distinct CDR3 sequences, over 13% of them singletons. Sequencing was done on a sample of PBMCs. The receptors here all came from a human donor in good health (CMV status not recorded). Some clones in this sample may be carry-over from other donors' samples. Each CDR3 is given with its conserved first and last residue. D genes are given only for firm matches. Part of the rows lack a size; the others show once, few, many or a class for expanded clones.

>12|few|TRBV7-6|-|TRBJ2-7
CASSRWRQGKYF
TGTGCCAGCAGCCGTTGGAGGCAGGGCAAGTACTTC
>16|few|TRBV29-1|-|TRBJ1-1
CSVEDPRGGPNTEAFF
TGCAGCGTTGAAGATCCTAGGGGGGGCCCGAACACTGAAGCTTTCTTT
>14|few|TRBV24-1|-|TRBJ1-5
CATSEGKVGQPQHF
TGTGCCACCAGTGAGGGGAAGGTAGGTCAGCCCCAGCATTTT
>15|many|TRBV7-2|TRBD1|TRBJ1-5
CASSYHRGLGQPQHF
TGTGCCAGCAGCTACCACAGGGGGCTAGGTCAGCCCCAGCATTTT
>15|-|TRBV5-1|TRBD2|TRBJ2-1
CASSGAGGGYNEQFF
TGCGCCAGCAGCGGAGCGGGAGGGGGTTACAATGAGCAGTTCTTC
>15|few|TRBV15|-|TRBJ1-1
CATSRGDGKDTEAFF
TGTGCCACCAGCAGAGGGGACGGTAAGGACACTGAAGCTTTCTTT
>16|-|TRBV28|TRBD1|TRBJ1-1
CASSYPGQGQVGEAFF
TGTGCCAGCAGTTACCCGGGACAGGGCCAGGTCGGTGAAGCTTTCTTT
>16|many|TRBV7-2|TRBD2|TRBJ2-7
CASSPKTSGLIYEQYF
TGTGCCAGCAGCCCTAAAACTAGCGGGCTAATCTACGAGCAGTACTTC
>13|few|TRBV14|-|TRBJ1-5
CASSQYRDQPQHF
TGTGCCAGCAGCCAATACAGGGATCAGCCCCAGCATTTT
>15|-|TRBV2|TRBD2|TRBJ2-3
CASRNSGGGTDTQYF
TGTGCCAGCAGAAATAGCGGGGGGGGCACAGATACGCAGTATTTT
>13|few|TRBV29-1|-|TRBJ2-7
CSGSRGSSYEQYF
TGCAGCGGCTCCCGGGGGTCGTCCTACGAGCAGTACTTC
>12|-|TRBV29-1|-|TRBJ1-4
CSVEQGNEKLFF
TGCAGCGTTGAACAGGGGAATGAAAAACTGTTTTTT
>15|many|TRBV7-2|-|TRBJ1-2
CASSLAPSMSYGYTF
TGTGCCAGCAGCTTAGCCCCCTCAATGTCGTATGGCTACACCTTC
>16|few|TRBV5-1|-|TRBJ2-3
CASSRTAIQSTDTQYF
TGCGCCAGCAGCAGGACAGCTATCCAAAGCACAGATACGCAGTATTTT
>15|-|TRBV29-1|-|TRBJ2-1
CSVVGRASSYNEQFF
TGCAGCGTTGTGGGCAGGGCCAGCTCCTACAATGAGCAGTTCTTC
>15|many|TRBV7-8|TRBD1|TRBJ2-1
CASSTHRGYYNEQFF
TGTGCCAGCAGCACCCACAGGGGGTACTACAATGAGCAGTTCTTC
>13|many|TRBV5-1|-|TRBJ1-2
CASGQEGGHGYTF
TGCGCCAGCGGCCAGGAGGGGGGCCATGGCTACACCTTC
>16|-|TRBV20-1|-|TRBJ1-1
CSAREPQGRSSTEAFF
TGCAGTGCCAGAGAACCCCAGGGGCGTTCCAGCACTGAAGCTTTCTTT
>13|-|TRBV11-2|-|TRBJ2-7
CASSLTPSHEQYF
TGTGCCAGCAGCTTAACCCCCTCCCACGAGCAGTACTTC
>13|many|TRBV7-2|-|TRBJ1-1
CASSLGLVRAAFF
TGTGCCAGCAGCTTAGGTCTCGTACGGGCCGCTTTCTTT
>15|many|TRBV7-9|-|TRBJ1-6
CASSLGPRDNSPLHF
TGTGCCAGCAGCTTAGGTCCCAGGGACAATTCACCCCTCCACTTT
>14|-|TRBV9|-|TRBJ2-3
CASTLGYPADTQYF
TGTGCCAGCACCTTGGGATATCCTGCAGATACGCAGTATTTT
>12|-|TRBV29-1|TRBD1|TRBJ2-7
CSAQGDNYEQYF
TGCAGCGCTCAGGGGGACAACTACGAGCAGTACTTC
>14|few|TRBV6-5|-|TRBJ1-2
CASSRGREGYGYTF
TGTGCCAGCAGTCGGGGAAGGGAGGGGTATGGCTACACCTTC
>13|many|TRBV20-1|-|TRBJ2-1
CSVQRGSYNEQFF
TGCAGTGTTCAGAGGGGCTCCTACAATGAGCAGTTCTTC
>16|-|TRBV7-9|-|TRBJ1-1
CASSLLRGGPGTEAFF
TGTGCCAGCAGCTTATTAAGGGGGGGGCCCGGGACTGAAGCTTTCTTT
>18|many|TRBV7-9|TRBD1|TRBJ1-1
CASSLPTGAHQGVTEAFF
TGTGCCAGCAGCTTGCCGACAGGGGCCCACCAGGGGGTCACTGAAGCTTTCTTT
>14|many|TRBV7-2|-|TRBJ1-1
CASSPHPGNTEAFF
TGTGCCAGCAGCCCACACCCTGGGAACACTGAAGCTTTCTTT
>14|-|TRBV7-2|TRBD1|TRBJ1-5
CASSRDSSVVPQHF
TGTGCCAGCAGCCGGGACAGCTCGGTGGTGCCCCAGCATTTT
>11|few|TRBV12-3/TRBV12-4|-|TRBJ1-1
CASSSTSEAFF
TGTGCCAGCAGTTCGACATCTGAAGCTTTCTTT
>15|many|TRBV25-1|-|TRBJ2-7
CASSKLDVSSYEQYF
TGTGCCAGCAGTAAACTGGACGTGAGCTCCTACGAGCAGTACTTC
>14|many|TRBV7-2|-|TRBJ2-7
CASSYDLLAYEQYF
TGTGCCAGCAGTTATGATCTGCTCGCCTACGAGCAGTACTTC
>14|-|TRBV10-3|TRBD2|TRBJ2-1
CAIKTSASYNEQFF
TGTGCCATCAAGACTAGCGCTTCCTACAATGAGCAGTTCTTC
>15|many|TRBV28|-|TRBJ1-5
CASILGGSSNQPQHF
TGTGCCAGCATTCTGGGGGGGAGTAGCAATCAGCCCCAGCATTTT
>14|-|TRBV10-3|TRBD1|TRBJ1-1
CATTPGTGNTEAFF
TGTGCCACCACTCCGGGGACAGGGAACACTGAAGCTTTCTTT
>14|few|TRBV14|-|TRBJ2-1
CASSQRYPGLEQFF
TGTGCCAGCAGCCAGAGATACCCGGGACTTGAGCAGTTCTTC
>16|many|TRBV7-2|-|TRBJ2-7
CASSLGSLISSYEQYF
TGTGCCAGCAGCTTAGGCTCGCTGATCTCCTCCTACGAGCAGTACTTC
>11|many|TRBV7-2|TRBD1|TRBJ1-2
CASSNTGDLLF
TGTGCCAGCAGTAATACAGGGGACCTTTTGTTC
>15|-|TRBV20-1|-|TRBJ1-1
CSARLMGGRNTEAFF
TGCAGTGCTAGACTAATGGGAGGGAGGAACACTGAAGCTTTCTTT
>12|few|TRBV28|-|TRBJ2-1
CASSLLINEQFF
TGTGCCAGCAGTTTATTAATCAATGAGCAGTTCTTC
>16|few|TRBV10-3|-|TRBJ1-2
CAISASTGGFSYGYTF
TGTGCCATCAGTGCCTCGACGGGGGGTTTCTCCTATGGCTACACCTTC
>13|few|TRBV7-9|-|TRBJ1-2
CASSSTRGYGYTF
TGTGCCAGCAGCTCGACCAGGGGCTATGGCTACACCTTC
>16|few|TRBV4-1|-|TRBJ2-4
CASSPPSVQATNIQYF
TGCGCCAGCAGCCCGCCCTCGGTCCAGGCGACCAACATTCAGTACTTC
>14|few|TRBV28|-|TRBJ1-5
CASSLPGRNQPQHF
TGTGCCAGCAGTTTACCTGGAAGAAATCAGCCCCAGCATTTT
>13|-|TRBV19|-|TRBJ2-2
CASCDRRAGELFF
TGTGCCAGTTGTGACAGGCGGGCCGGGGAGCTGTTTTTT